The 15 T cell receptor beta chains below come from one sample, sequenced in a study of read filtering for tumor transcriptome and immune sequencing. From roughly 390 ng of RNA, a library with molecular barcoded alpha/delta and beta/gamma adaptors was made. MiXCR was run by TCRdb on the reads, yielding one entry per CDR3 protein. This table holds approximately 20,000 distinct CDR3 sequences, approximately 20% found once. The sample was a population of CD138-negative cells sorted from bone marrow. These receptor sequences come from a donor over 35 with multiple myeloma.

A note on this clonotype: The junction differs from germline at one of its ends, possibly a read error. V is TRBV7-9 and J is TRBJ2-1, with 14 bases that match TRBD2. There are 16 residues in the CDR3. From germline, CDR1 is SEHNR and CDR2 FQNEAQ (reference sequence). DNA for the CDR3: TGTGCCAGCAGCACGGGACTAGCGGGAGCCTATAATGAGCAGTTCTTC. Translation: CASSTGLAGAYNEQFF. Full variable domain (rest looked up from reference TRBV7-9 and TRBJ2-1): DTGVSQNPRHKITKRGQNVTFRCDPISEHNRLYWYRQTLGQGPEFLTYFQNEAQLEKSRLLSDRFSAERPKGSFSTLEIQRTEQGDSAMYLCASSTGLAGAYNEQFFGPGTRLTVL.

By proportion, this clonotype is medium-sized. The chain recombines TRBV6-2 or TRBV6-3 with TRBJ2-5; a weak D match, TRBD2 (5 bases). The V gene lost 6 bases and the J gene lost 5 bases, with 16 bases spanning the gap. Germline lookup yields CDR1 MNHEY and CDR2 SVGEGT. This CDR3 spans 14 amino acids. The CDR3, as DNA: TGTGCCAGCAGCATTAAGACGGAGGCGGAGACCCAGTACTTC. Its translation is CASSIKTEAETQYF.

Ten or more counts support this clonotype. The chain combines TRBV21-1 with TRBJ2-1; TRBD1 is the table's D call, not checked against the DNA. TRBV21-1 has pseudogene status. There are 17 residues in the CDR3. The CDR3 coding sequence is TGTGCCAGCAGCAAGACCCGCCGGGACAGAGATAACAATGAGCAGTTCTTC. It specifies CASSKTRRDRDNNEQFF.

This clonotype showed up many times. The V gene is TRBV28, the J gene TRBJ1-5; D gene uncertain. Germline CDR1 is MDHEN and CDR2 is SYDVKM. The CDR3 totals 15 residues. V was shortened by 2 bases and J by 3 bases, with 11 bases between the two germline ends. The CDR3 DNA sequence: TGTGCCAGCAGTTTACGTTCCGGGATCAATCAGCCCCAGCATTTT. This gives the protein CASSLRSGINQPQHF.

In this sample, this clonotype turned up many times. This chain uses TRBV7-2 with TRBJ2-3; no reliable D call. The V gene's germline CDR1 is SGHTA and CDR2 FQGNSA. The CDR3 covers 14 residues. Between the trimmed V and J ends, which lost 2 bases and 2 bases, there was a span of 8 bases. The CDR3 sequence: CASSLFILTDTQYF. The CDR3, as DNA: TGTGCCAGCAGCTTATTCATTCTCACAGATACGCAGTATTTT.

CDR3 protein: CASSIGSEYEQYF. The CDR3 DNA reads as TGTGCCAGCAGTATCGGTTCGGAATACGAGCAGTACTTC. The genes are TRBV12-3 or TRBV12-4 and TRBJ2-7; no clear D. CDR3 length equals 13 residues. Trimming pared 5 bases from V and 4 bases from J, leaving 12 bases between.

The gene calls are TRBV27 and TRBJ1-2; D possibly corresponds to TRBD1 (5 bases). Germline lookup yields CDR1 MNHEY and CDR2 SMNVEV (reference sequence). This CDR3 comprises 15 residues. V lost 11 bases and J lost 5, with 24 bases in between. Here the CDR3 DNA reads TGTGCCTCTAACCCCTCCGGGCGGAGGGGTTATGGCTACACCTTC. Translation gives CASNPSGRRGYGYTF.

This clonotype has more than one count but fewer than ten. This rearrangement joins TRBV7-2 to TRBJ1-3; D call uncertain. Deletions cut 4 bases from V and 5 bases from J, with 6 bases between. The length of the CDR3 is 12 residues. Per the germline V gene, CDR1 is SGHTA and CDR2 is FQGNSA. CDR3 loop: CASSSERNTIYF. In nucleotides, the CDR3 is TGTGCCAGCAGCTCGGAGCGAAACACCATATATTTT.

This clonotype was recorded many times. The chain carries TRBV5-1 and TRBJ1-1; a possible D gene is TRBD1 (6 bases). V lost 7 bases, J lost 7 bases, and 14 bases lay in between. The CDR3 extends over 12 amino acids. Germline assignment: CDR1 SGHRS and CDR2 YFSETQ. CDR3 DNA sequence: TGCGCCAGCCAAGAGGGGGGAAATGAAGCTTTCTTT. It specifies CASQEGGNEAFF.

This clonotype was recorded at least ten times. The gene calls are TRBV6-6 and TRBJ2-7; D possibly corresponds to TRBD2 (5 bases). Per the germline V gene, CDR1 is MNHNY and CDR2 is SVGAGI (reference sequence). The CDR3 runs to 14 residues. V was clipped by 3 bases and J by 0 bases, with 9 bases between them. The CDR3 DNA reads TGTGCCAGCAGTTATGGGCGGGTCTCCTACGAGCAGTACTTC. It translates to CASSYGRVSYEQYF.

Only a few counts were recorded for this clonotype. A much larger clone lies a single base off, so this may be a read error. The chain links TRBV2 to TRBJ2-7, with a tentative D call TRBD2 (5 bases). Per the germline V gene, CDR1 is SNHLY and CDR2 is FYNNEI. The CDR3 runs 11 residues. V dropped 8 bases and J dropped 6 bases, with 11 bases sitting between them. Here the CDR3 reads CASGVGGEQYF. In nucleotides, the CDR3 is TGTGCCAGCGGCGTCGGAGGCGAGCAGTACTTC.

On this clonotype: This likely came from a read error, as a far larger clone is one base away. The J gene is TRBJ2-1, the V gene TRBV5-8, with D possibly being TRBD1 (5 bases). Germline lookup yields CDR1 SGHTS and CDR2 YDEGEE. CDR3 length equals 18 residues. The CDR3 bases are TGTGCCAGCAGCTTACGTTCACAGGAATATCTCTCCTACGATGAGCAGTTCTTC. Protein product: CASSLRSQEYLSYDEQFF. Full variable domain (remainder filled in from reference TRBV5-8 and TRBJ2-1): EAGVTQSPTHLIKTRGQQATLRCSPISGHTSVYWYQQALGLGLQFLLWYDEGEERNRGNFPPRFSGRQFPNYSSELNVNALELEDSALYLCASSLRSQEYLSYDEQFFGPGTRLTVL.

Ten or more counts support this clonotype. CDR3 amino acids: CASSLVAAGDEQFF. The CDR3 coding sequence is TGTGCCAGCAGCTTAGTGGCAGCGGGAGATGAGCAGTTCTTC. This rearrangement joins TRBV11-2 to TRBJ2-1; 8 nucleotides agree with TRBD2. The J segment lost 8 bases and the V segment lost 1 base, leaving 4 bases of the junction unmatched. CDR3 size: 14 residues. The V gene's germline CDR1 is SGHAT and CDR2 FQNNGV. Full variable domain (missing parts from reference TRBV11-2 and TRBJ2-1): EAGVAQSPRYKIIEKRQSVAFWCNPISGHATLYWYQQILGQGPKLLIQFQNNGVVDDSQLPKDRFSAERLKGVDSTLKIQPAKLEDSAVYLCASSLVAAGDEQFFGPGTRLTVL.

This chain joins TRBV7-9 and TRBJ2-5; a possible D gene is TRBD2 (6 bases). There are 14 residues in the CDR3. The germline V gene encodes CDR1 SEHNR and CDR2 FQNEAQ (reference sequence). V was clipped by 4 bases and J by 1 base, with 10 bases between them. DNA of the CDR3: TGTGCCAGCAGCTCGCATAGCGGCCAAGAGACCCAGTACTTC. Translating it yields CASSSHSGQETQYF.

The table lists this clonotype with many counts. V gene TRBV28 combines with J gene TRBJ1-5; no reliable D call. V lost 1 base and J 3 bases, leaving 4 bases between the germline ends. Germline V gives CDR1 MDHEN, CDR2 SYDVKM. The length of the CDR3 is 13 residues. CDR3 sequence reads: CASSLFVNQPQHF. CDR3 sequence (DNA): TGTGCCAGCAGTTTATTTGTCAATCAGCCCCAGCATTTT. Full variable domain (rest looked up from reference TRBV28 and TRBJ1-5): DVKVTQSSRYLVKRTGEKVFLECVQDMDHENMFWYRQDPGLGLRLIYFSYDVKMKEKGDIPEGYSVSREKKERFSLILESASTNQTSMYLCASSLFVNQPQHFGDGTRLSIL.